This entry lists 31 T cell receptor beta chains sequenced from one sample in a study of regulatory T cells in long-lasting Graves disease. Indicated time point: persistent/refractory GD, antithyroid drugs over 5 years with positive TRAb. Preparation of the TCR library used RNA extracted from PBMCs. Arm-PCR of CDR3 regions and iRepertoire HTBI primers were used to build TCR beta libraries. TCRdb ran MiXCR on the multiplex PCR reads and lists one entry per CDR3 protein. Of a few hundred thousand distinct CDR3 sequences in the sample, 23% were seen once. The sequencing here drew on peripheral blood mononuclear cells (PBMCs), taken when the disease was refractory, from a patient treated with antithyroid drugs. Receptors were obtained from a woman between 40 and 50 years old with Graves disease.

This chain uses TRBV7-9 with TRBJ2-3; D is possibly TRBD2 (5 bases). V dropped 4 bases and J dropped 1 base, with 18 bases sitting between them. Looked up from germline, CDR1 is SEHNR and CDR2 is FQNEAQ (reference sequence). This CDR3 spans 17 amino acids. DNA for the CDR3: TGTGCCAGCAGCTCCGTGCGGGCGACGATTCGCACAGATACGCAGTATTTT. This gives the protein CASSSVRATIRTDTQYF. Variable domain in full (rest from reference TRBV7-9 and TRBJ2-3): DTGVSQNPRHKITKRGQNVTFRCDPISEHNRLYWYRQTLGQGPEFLTYFQNEAQLEKSRLLSDRFSAERPKGSFSTLEIQRTEQGDSAMYLCASSSVRATIRTDTQYFGPGTRLTVL.

This clonotype showed up many times. The CDR3 region is CASRYNSGIGELFF. The DNA of the CDR3 is TGTGCCAGCAGGTACAACAGTGGCATCGGGGAGCTGTTTTTT. This chain links TRBV12-3 or TRBV12-4 with TRBJ2-2; D uncertain. This CDR3 has 14 residues. V was cut by 6 bases and J by 7 bases, with 15 bases left in between.

The genes are TRBV2 and TRBJ2-7; 9 nucleotides align to TRBD1. This CDR3 has 15 residues. Germline-derived CDR1 and CDR2 are SNHLY and FYNNEI. J lost 4 bases, V lost 4 bases, and 8 bases had no gene match. CDR3 in DNA: TGTGCCAGCAGTGTTGTGGGACAGGGTACTTACGAGCAGTACTTC. Translated, it gives CASSVVGQGTYEQYF.

The chain combines TRBV13 with TRBJ2-2, with TRBD1 identical over 7 bases. Germline V lookup: CDR1 PRHDT, CDR2 FYEKMQ (reference sequence). The CDR3 has 19 residues. Trimming took 3 bases from V and 3 from J; bases not matched to a gene: 16. CDR3 sequence (DNA): TGTGCCAGCAGCTTTAACATCTTCCGGGACAGAAAATACACCGGGGAGCTGTTTTTT. Translation: CASSFNIFRDRKYTGELFF.

This clonotype was seen only a few times. The rearrangement uses TRBV6-5 and TRBJ1-5; tentative D call: TRBD1 (5 bases). CDR1 and CDR2 from the germline V gene are MNHEY and SVGAGI. Trimming left V 0 bases short and J 5 bases short, with 8 bases between. There are 14 residues in the CDR3. DNA of the CDR3: TGTGCCAGCAGTTACTCAGGGGATTATCAGCCCCAGCATTTT. As protein: CASSYSGDYQPQHF.

The rearrangement links TRBV29-1 to TRBJ2-7; 7 bases are shared with TRBD2. The CDR3 is 14 residues long. Germline trimming cut 5 bases from V and 7 bases from J; bases unmatched to any gene: 14. Germline-derived CDR1 and CDR2 are SQVTM and ANQGSEA. The CDR3 reads CSVRPEIQAGEQYF. For the CDR3, the DNA is TGCAGCGTTAGACCAGAAATACAAGCGGGGGAGCAGTACTTC.

The CDR3 sequence is CASSSGAGGPTNTGELFF. DNA of the CDR3: TGTGCCAGCAGCTCCGGGGCAGGGGGCCCCACGAACACCGGGGAGCTGTTTTTT. The chain combines TRBV6-1 with TRBJ2-2; 8 bases are a match to TRBD1. Germline CDR1 MNHNS, CDR2 SASEGT. V shed 6 bases, J shed 0 bases, and the junction held 12 bases outside the gene matches. There are 18 residues in the CDR3.

At least ten counts were recorded for this clonotype. CDR3 in amino acids: CASNPPREMNTEAFF. In DNA form, the CDR3 reads TGTGCCAGCAATCCCCCTCGGGAGATGAACACTGAAGCTTTCTTT. The rearrangement joins TRBV28 to TRBJ1-1; D remains unclear. Per germline, CDR1 MDHEN and CDR2 SYDVKM. V lost 7 bases and J lost 0, with 15 bases in between. The CDR3 contains 15 residues. Filled out from reference TRBV28 and TRBJ1-1, the complete variable domain reads DVKVTQSSRYLVKRTGEKVFLECVQDMDHENMFWYRQDPGLGLRLIYFSYDVKMKEKGDIPEGYSVSREKKERFSLILESASTNQTSMYLCASNPPREMNTEAFFGQGTRLTVV.

This chain uses TRBV19 with TRBJ1-5, with D unclear. Germline V lookup: CDR1 LNHDA, CDR2 SQIVND (reference sequence). The CDR3 has 11 amino acids. Trimming took 9 bases from V and 5 from J, leaving 8 bases between them. This CDR3 is CASGQYQPQHF. The CDR3 DNA is TGTGCCAGCGGTCAGTATCAGCCCCAGCATTTT.

The table lists this clonotype with a few counts. The chain couples TRBV12-3 or TRBV12-4 to TRBJ2-1, with D possibly TRBD1 on 5 matching bases. The CDR3 runs 14 residues. V was cut by 7 bases and J by 6 bases, with 16 bases left in between. DNA for the CDR3: TGTGCCAGCACCATCGAAGGGGCTGCCAATGAGCAGTTCTTC. Amino acids: CASTIEGAANEQFF.

As to this clonotype: It may be a read error: a sequence one base away is much more abundant. V usage is TRBV27 and J usage is TRBJ2-7, with unresolved D. The CDR3 extends over 12 amino acids. Trimming stripped 6 bases from V and 5 bases from J, with 11 bases between. Germline loops: CDR1 MNHEY, CDR2 SMNVEV (reference sequence). CDR3 region: CASSPTLNEQYF. The CDR3 nucleotides read TGTGCCAGCAGCCCGACACTGAACGAGCAGTACTTC.

Ten or more counts support this clonotype. The rearrangement joins TRBV2 to TRBJ2-4; TRBD2 aligns across 8 bases. The CDR3 spans 15 residues. The junction had 13 bases not matched to a gene; V was cut back by 6 bases and J by 9 bases. From germline, CDR1 is SNHLY and CDR2 FYNNEI. In nucleotides, the CDR3 is TGTGCCAGCAGGATACCGGGACTAGACAGTAGCATTCAGTACTTC. Translating gives CASRIPGLDSSIQYF.

This clonotype was counted ten times or more. The chain joins TRBV28 to TRBJ1-6; no definite D call. Germline V gives CDR1 MDHEN, CDR2 SYDVKM. V dropped 7 bases and J dropped 5 bases, with 15 bases sitting between them. The CDR3 is 15 amino acids. CDR3 DNA sequence: TGTGCCAGCACCCCCTTAGGAATAAATAATTCACCCCTCCACTTT. Translating it yields CASTPLGINNSPLHF.

A remark on this clonotype: This clone may be a read error of a much larger clone one base away. The rearrangement links TRBV7-9 to TRBJ2-5; D ambiguous. Germline V lookup: CDR1 SEHNR, CDR2 FQNEAQ (reference sequence). The CDR3 is made up of 14 amino acids. V was clipped by 5 bases and J by 5 bases, with 15 bases between them. CDR3 DNA sequence: TGTGCCAGCAGCCCCCCCCCGACTCAGGAGACCCAGTACTTC. Encoded protein: CASSPPPTQETQYF.

The V call is TRBV2, the J call TRBJ2-7; D is unclear. With 8 bases removed from V and 7 bases from J, the gap between germline ends came to 18 bases. CDR3 length: 13 amino acids. From germline, CDR1 is SNHLY and CDR2 FYNNEI. CDR3 in amino acids: CASSPSGRSEQYF. CDR3 coding DNA: TGTGCCAGCTCACCATCAGGCAGGTCGGAGCAGTACTTC.

In its sample, this clonotype was seen many times. The chain carries TRBV5-5 and TRBJ1-1; 10 bases are shared with TRBD1. The trim removed 1 base at V and 0 bases at J, leaving 3 bases unmatched. Germline V CDR1 and CDR2: SGHKS, YYEKEE (reference sequence). The CDR3 has 16 residues. CDR3 protein: CASSLWDRGLNTEAFF. CDR3 nucleotides: TGTGCCAGCAGCTTGTGGGACAGGGGCCTGAACACTGAAGCTTTCTTT.

V and J are TRBV7-9 and TRBJ1-5; 10 nucleotides agree with TRBD1. This CDR3 is 16 amino acids long. The J segment lost 0 bases and the V segment lost 3 bases, leaving 2 bases of the junction unmatched. CDR1 and CDR2 (germline): SEHNR, FQNEAQ (reference sequence). CDR3: CASSLGQGYSNQPQHF. CDR3 coding DNA: TGTGCCAGCAGCTTGGGACAGGGGTATAGCAATCAGCCCCAGCATTTT.

At least ten counts were recorded for this clonotype. The chain is built from TRBV6-1 and TRBJ1-1; weak D call: TRBD1 (6 bases). CDR1 is MNHNS and CDR2 is SASEGT in the germline V gene. Trimming left V 7 bases short and J 1 base short, with 13 bases between. The CDR3 has 14 amino acids. CDR3 sequence: CASTTGPGNTEAFF. The CDR3 DNA is TGTGCCAGCACCACAGGGCCAGGGAACACTGAAGCTTTCTTT.

The chain is built from TRBV14 and TRBJ1-2; no clear D. V was clipped by 0 bases and J by 6 bases, with 14 bases between them. Per germline, CDR1 SGHDN and CDR2 FVKESK. The CDR3 runs to 15 residues. This chain's CDR3 is CASSQETRWWNGYTF. In DNA, the CDR3 is TGTGCCAGCAGCCAAGAGACTCGATGGTGGAATGGCTACACCTTC.

This clonotype turned up a few times. The chain links TRBV19 to TRBJ2-7, with D possibly matching TRBD2 (6 bases). Looked up from germline, CDR1 is LNHDA and CDR2 is SQIVND (reference sequence). V was shortened by 5 bases and J by 4 bases, with 12 bases between the two germline ends. CDR3 length equals 13 residues. CDR3 sequence reads: CASSAGLDYEQYF. The CDR3, as DNA: TGTGCCAGTAGTGCGGGACTGGATTACGAGCAGTACTTC.

This clonotype was seen more than once but under ten times. This rearrangement joins TRBV12-3 or TRBV12-4 to TRBJ2-7, with TRBD2 matching over 7 bases. The CDR3 length is 17 residues. Germline trimming cut 5 bases from V and 2 bases from J; bases unmatched to any gene: 15. CDR3 nucleotides: TGTGCCAGCAGTCCCCTTGCAATTGGGGGAGGGCCCTACGAGCAGTACTTC. Amino acids: CASSPLAIGGGPYEQYF.

This clonotype was found many times. The chain combines TRBV12-3 or TRBV12-4 with TRBJ2-7; D call uncertain. The CDR3 totals 11 residues. V lost 3 bases, J lost 5 bases, and 5 bases lay in between. The CDR3 DNA sequence: TGTGCCAGCAGTTTTGCCGACGAGCAGTACTTC. Translated: CASSFADEQYF.

The V and J genes are TRBV20-1 and TRBJ2-1; D possibly corresponds to TRBD2 (6 bases). The CDR3 spans 15 residues. Trimming pared 5 bases from V and 1 base from J, leaving 15 bases between. Germline V lookup: CDR1 DFQATT, CDR2 SNEGSKA (reference sequence). The DNA for the CDR3 is TGCAGTGCTGAACCAGCGGGTAGGTCCTACAATGAGCAGTTCTTC. It yields the protein CSAEPAGRSYNEQFF.

This clonotype turned up a few times. The chain carries TRBV9 and TRBJ2-2; D gene ambiguous. CDR3 length equals 15 residues. The germline gives CDR1 SGDLS, CDR2 YYNGEE. Trimming left V 0 bases short and J 1 base short, with 7 bases between. The CDR3 bases are TGTGCCAGCAGCGTAGAGCCAGGGAACACCGGGGAGCTGTTTTTT. Protein product: CASSVEPGNTGELFF. Complete variable domain (other parts from reference TRBV9 and TRBJ2-2): DSGVTQTPKHLITATGQRVTLRCSPRSGDLSVYWYQQSLDQGLQFLIQYYNGEERAKGNILERFSAQQFPDLHSELNLSSLELGDSALYFCASSVEPGNTGELFFGEGSRLTVL.

This clonotype was seen many times. The chain is built from TRBV10-3 and TRBJ1-2; D gene unclear. The CDR3 spans 13 residues. Trimming cost V 4 bases and J 8 bases, with 14 bases left between them. Germline V gives CDR1 ENHRY, CDR2 SYGVKD. CDR3 in DNA: TGTGCCATCAGTGGGACCGGCCGGTGGGGCTACACCTTC. This translates into CAISGTGRWGYTF.

The genes are TRBV30 and TRBJ1-1, with D unclear. The CDR3 runs to 16 residues. V lost 0 bases and J 3 bases, leaving 17 bases between the germline ends. The germline gives CDR1 GTSNPN, CDR2 SVGIG (reference sequence). The CDR3 bases are TGTGCCTGGAGTGTCTGGGATAAGTTTGGCTACACTGAAGCTTTCTTT. Translated, it gives CAWSVWDKFGYTEAFF.

The chain links TRBV7-9 to TRBJ2-7, with 9 positions matching TRBD2. Germline-derived CDR1 and CDR2 are SEHNR and FQNEAQ (reference sequence). The CDR3 sequence is 14 residues long. V gave up 8 bases and J gave up 5 bases; unmatched junction bases: 10. CDR3 amino acids: CASGGSGRMNEQYF. CDR3 coding DNA: TGTGCCAGCGGGGGGAGCGGGAGGATGAACGAGCAGTACTTC.

This clonotype has ten or more counts. Here the CDR3 DNA reads TGCAGTGCTAGAGATCGGGAGACTAGCGGGATTAGAGAGACCCAGTACTTC. This sequence encodes CSARDRETSGIRETQYF. The chain recombines TRBV20-1 with TRBJ2-5; 11 nucleotides align to TRBD2. Germline CDR1 is DFQATT and CDR2 is SNEGSKA (reference sequence). J was trimmed by 4 bases and V by 0 bases; bases with no gene match: 10. CDR3 length: 17 residues.

This clonotype has just a few counts. It may be a read error: a sequence one base away is much more abundant. This chain links TRBV2 with TRBJ1-6; D call uncertain. The germline V gene has CDR1 SNHLY and CDR2 FYNNEI. This CDR3 region has 13 residues. The CDR3 DNA follows: TGTGCCAGCGGTTCTCAGGCCGATTCACCCCCCCACTTT. Its translation: CASGSQADSPPHF.

There are a few counts of this clonotype. The rearrangement uses TRBV7-2 and TRBJ2-5, with no clear D. Germline values: CDR1 SGHTA, CDR2 FQGNSA. Deletions cut 2 bases from V and 3 bases from J, with 16 bases between. The CDR3 is 16 amino acids. The CDR3 reads CASSLIIGPGKETQYF. In DNA form, the CDR3 reads TGTGCCAGCAGCTTAATTATAGGACCAGGAAAAGAGACCCAGTACTTC.

This clonotype was picked up a small number of times. One base away lies a much larger clone, so this may be a sequencing read error. V is TRBV24-1 and J is TRBJ2-5, with a tentative D call TRBD2 (6 bases). CDR1 and CDR2 from the germline V gene are KGHDR and SFDVKD. This CDR3 has 15 amino acids. CDR3 in DNA: TGTGCCACCAGTGATTTGACGGCGGGGCAAGGGACCCAGTACTTC. Protein product: CATSDLTAGQGTQYF.